This TCR beta chain was captured in a study of shared clonotypes between healthy human individuals. Whole-study results and caveats: Clonotype sharing among donors likely depends on sequencing depth.

Germline V gene sequence: CDR1 LNHDA, CDR2 SQIVND (reference sequence). This CDR3 region has 13 residues. With 3 bases removed from V and 7 bases from J, the gap between germline ends came to 10 bases. A note on this clone: The antigen is undetermined.

The authors loaded 150 to 250 ng DNA, 27,000 or so T cell genomes, into sorted-subset replicate PCRs. Clones were sequenced by immunoSEQ multiplex PCR, and TCRdb holds only the in-frame ones, with some missing. The table has roughly 700,000 clones, around 74% seen once. This receptor was obtained from a woman under 40 in good health. The sample consisted of memory CD4+ T cells sorted from blood. Subset specified: CD45RA-negative fraction. The genes are TRBV19 and TRBJ1-5, with unresolved D. The CDR3 region has the DNA TGTGCCAGTAGTATCGGGGAGGAGCAGCCCCAGCATTTT. This encodes CASSIGEEQPQHF.